This TCR beta chain appears in the sequencing data of a study of blood T cells in healthy people across ages. V lost 7 bases to trimming and J lost 9 bases; unmatched junction nucleotides: 10. The CDR3 is 14 amino acids. A J-beta primer mix and a sample-barcoded 5' primer were used in a second PCR of roughly 7 to 12 cycles. TCRdb processed the 5' RACE reads anew with MiXCR; each CDR3 protein has one entry. The data contain about 730,000 distinct CDR3 sequences, roughly 41% of them seen just once; the ten biggest clones take up 20%. Findings and caveats of the study: Investigators treated diversity estimates from one million T cells as underestimates. Versus aged donors, long-lived donors had higher diversity and more naive CD4+ cells.

Points on this clonotype: What it binds is not known.

The chain joins TRBV12-3 or TRBV12-4 to TRBJ2-1; 9 positions match TRBD2. Sample: blood. This clonotype was sampled from a woman aged 55-69 years in good health. CDR3 in amino acids: CASNLGREGGEQFF. The CDR3 DNA sequence: TGTGCCAGCAACCTGGGGCGGGAGGGTGGTGAGCAGTTCTTC.